This T cell receptor beta chain stems from a study of identical twins listed by TCRdb under 2016. Regarding the research as a whole: To test whether fetal clonotypes persist, the study used deep sequencing on TCR alpha and beta repertoires from monozygotic twins, unrelated adults of various ages, and cord blood. Replicate twin experiments were performed at different times using different library preparation protocols to rule out contamination.

What the study reported, not specific to this receptor: Because the same donors could not be followed over many years, conclusions were based on cross-sectional statistical analysis. Excess twin sharing in beta out-of-frame sequences was weaker because fewer shared sequences lowered the signal-to-noise ratio. Compared with coincidental sharing between unrelated individuals, an excess of low generation-probability sequences was observed among out-of-frame TCR alpha sequences shared between twins. Fewer insertions were carried by abundant cord blood beta clonotypes, a similar but weaker trend appeared in young adult naive repertoires, and no such trend appeared in memory repertoires. Invariant T cells such as MAIT and iNKT could partly confound zero-insertion analyses, although diverse VJ usage argued against such confounding for most clonotypes. In monozygotic twins, recombination models systematically underestimated out-of-frame TCR alpha sharing, but the models matched the sharing seen between unrelated individuals.

Every donor was a healthy Caucasian. Three pairs of female monozygotic twins, all aged about 18 to 29 years, were included in the twin cohort. CD4+ and CD8+ T cell populations were isolated with positive isolation kits from Invitrogen. V loses 5 bases of germline sequence and J loses 5 bases, and the interval between the two ends is 10 bases. The CDR3 holds 12 amino acids from the cysteine to the phenylalanine. Of all the DNA, just the CDR3 is kept, 36 bases in frame from base 1. The method was 5' RACE. Sequencing relied on an Illumina HiSeq 2000. Template switching added a universal primer binding site, and the final cDNA carried a unique molecular identifier that allowed TCR cDNA molecules to be counted accurately. Specific primers in the conserved constant-segment region were used to synthesize first-strand cDNA for TCR alpha and beta chains. To control for contamination, each cDNA library was double barcoded with a SMART-Mk sample barcode plus Illumina barcodes. TruSeq adapter sequences and Illumina sample barcodes were added in two successive PCR steps. The Illumina HiSeq platform was used with custom primers to sequence TCR alpha and beta cDNA libraries. As for the authors' bioinformatics: Raw reads were processed with MiGEC to extract unique molecular identifiers, and MiXCR was used to determine CDR3 positions. Recombination models were inferred per individual with the repgenHMM and IGoR tools using an EM algorithm. Shared clonotypes were analyzed with the tcR package in R, and sharing was normalized by the product of cloneset sizes. Out-of-frame nonproductive sequences were analyzed to study raw recombination free of thymic and clonal selection effects. Clones were called with MiXCR by TCRdb after fastp trimmed the public reads at Q25, and only in-frame beta chains were retained. Here each entry gathers all rows of one CDR3 protein and keeps the most common genes and DNA. The V and J calls and clone size are TCRdb's, not the authors'. The sample table holds hundreds of thousands of distinct CDR3 sequences, of which 9% to 15% were seen once. 7.2% of the sample lies in the top ten.

Comments on this clonotype: Its antigen is unknown. With a much larger clone just one base away, this may be a read error.

This sample was shared with a second study, whose subject was yellow fever vaccine responses in identical twins. The second study's paper adds: According to the authors, the vaccine-induced T cell response in identical twins seemed to be partly convergent and partly specific to each individual. In identical twins, the study followed T cell clones that responded to the vaccine with precision.

The TCR was taken from a woman aged 18-29 years in good health. The source material was CD8+ T cells sorted from blood. The rearrangement joined TRBV12-3 or TRBV12-4 to TRBJ2-7, and perhaps TRBD1 as D gene, on 6 matching bases. The nucleotides read TGTGCCAGCAGTGCAACAGGGCACGAGCAGTACTTC. It is translated as CASSATGHEQYF.